One sample yielded the 19 T cell receptor beta chains listed below, sequenced in a study of PD-L1 blockade in urothelial cancer. Profiled with immunoSEQ multiplex PCR; TCRdb holds only in-frame clones, not every one. The table has 35,000 to 45,000 clones, approximately 40% seen once. The sample consisted of tumor tissue, taken before atezolizumab (anti-PD-L1) treatment. Receptors originate from a man in his fifties or sixties with urothelial cancer.

This clone was picked up one time. The gene calls are TRBV18 and TRBJ2-3; a possible D gene is TRBD1 (6 bases). Germline CDR1 reads KGHSH; CDR2 reads LQKENI. The CDR3 spans 14 residues. V lost 5 bases and J 4 bases, leaving 13 bases between the germline ends. As DNA, the CDR3 is TGTGCCAGCTCAGCACAGGGAGAGGCAGATACGCAGTATTTT. Residues: CASSAQGEADTQYF.

As DNA, the CDR3 is TGTGCCAGCTCACCCTCGAGCGGGGGGGCCTTCGGGGAGCTGTTTTTT. Protein product: CASSPSSGGAFGELFF. The J gene is TRBJ2-2, the V gene TRBV18; 10 positions agree with TRBD2. This CDR3 is 16 amino acids long. From germline, CDR1 is KGHSH and CDR2 LQKENI. With 3 bases clipped from V and 7 bases from J, the junction kept 8 bases outside the gene matches.

In DNA, the CDR3 is TGCGCCAGCAGTGAGTCGCGTACTTCACGGGGGAACACCGGGGAGCTGTTTTTT. Protein product: CASSESRTSRGNTGELFF. The gene calls are TRBV10-2 and TRBJ2-2, with D maybe TRBD2 (5 bases). Germline CDR1 and CDR2: WSHSY and SAAADI. Trimming removed 0 bases at V and 1 base at J, with 15 bases between. The CDR3 runs to 18 residues.

The genes are TRBV9 and TRBJ1-5, with 10 bases identical to TRBD1. Germline values: CDR1 SGDLS, CDR2 YYNGEE. V trimming: 0 bases; J trimming: 0 bases; junction bases outside the gene matches: 6. This CDR3 is built from 18 residues. CDR3 protein: CASSVDWTGGISNQPQHF. The DNA of the CDR3 is TGTGCCAGCAGCGTAGATTGGACAGGGGGAATTAGCAATCAGCCCCAGCATTTT.

The V gene is TRBV18, the J gene TRBJ1-1; D not resolved. The CDR3 spans 14 residues. The germline CDR1 and CDR2 sequences are KGHSH and LQKENI. The ends were cut back, 1 base at V and 3 bases at J, with 9 bases in the middle. The CDR3 protein is CASSPQPDYTEAFF. CDR3 sequence (DNA): TGTGCCAGCTCACCACAACCTGACTACACTGAAGCTTTCTTT. Complete variable domain (other parts from reference TRBV18 and TRBJ1-1): NAGVMQNPRHLVRRRGQEARLRCSPMKGHSHVYWYRQLPEEGLKFMVYLQKENIIDESGMPKERFSAEFPKEGPSILRIQQVVRGDSAAYFCASSPQPDYTEAFFGQGTRLTVV.

This clone appeared a few times. Sequence at one end of the junction differs from germline and may be a read error. The chain is built from TRBV6-4 and TRBJ1-2; maybe TRBD1 (6 bases). Germline V lookup: CDR1 MRHNA, CDR2 SNTAGT. The length of the CDR3 is 18 residues. In DNA, the CDR3 is TGTGCCATCAGTGACCCACAGGGTTTCGGGAACATTAACTATGGCTACACCTTC. It codes for CAISDPQGFGNINYGYTF.

The chain has TRBV11-3 and TRBJ2-1, with 12 positions matching TRBD2. Per the germline V gene, CDR1 is SGHNT and CDR2 is YENEEA. With V trimmed by 6 bases and J by 4 bases, 7 bases remained unmatched. CDR3 length: 16 amino acids. The CDR3 region is CASSLTSGGLYNEQFF. DNA for the CDR3: TGTGCCAGCAGTTTGACTAGCGGGGGATTATACAATGAGCAGTTCTTC.

This clone occurred a few times. DNA of the CDR3: TGTGCCAGCAGCTTGAAAGGACAGGGGGCCCGTAATGAAAAACTGTTTTTT. It translates to CASSLKGQGARNEKLFF. This chain joins TRBV7-5 and TRBJ1-4; the listed D gene, TRBD1, was not tested against the DNA. TRBV7-5 counts as a pseudogene. The CDR3 is 17 amino acids.

This clone was found many times. V is TRBV6-8 and J is TRBJ2-1; 14 bases line up with TRBD2. V lost 5 bases and J lost 7; bases outside the gene matches: 10. The CDR3 spans 17 residues. CDR1 is MNHGY and CDR2 is SAAAGT in the germline V gene. The CDR3 reads CASSIDPGTSGSNEQFF. CDR3 bases: TGTGCCAGCAGTATCGACCCCGGGACTAGCGGGAGTAATGAGCAGTTCTTC.

This clone appeared a few times. The chain combines TRBV6-8 with TRBJ2-7; 10 bases agree with TRBD1. V gave up 5 bases and J gave up 3 bases; unmatched junction bases: 7. Germline V gives CDR1 MNHGY, CDR2 SAAAGT. The length of the CDR3 is 15 residues. The CDR3 nucleotides are TGTGCCAGCAGTACTAGGGACAGGGGATTCTACGAGCAGTACTTC. Translated: CASSTRDRGFYEQYF.

This clone was observed a single time. The rearrangement joins TRBV18 to TRBJ2-2, with TRBD1 identical over 8 bases. Germline lookup yields CDR1 KGHSH and CDR2 LQKENI. There are 18 residues in the CDR3. V lost 5 bases to trimming and J lost 1 base; unmatched junction nucleotides: 12. The CDR3 is CASSSELTGALNTGELFF. The CDR3 DNA is TGTGCCAGCTCATCTGAATTGACAGGGGCTCTGAACACCGGGGAGCTGTTTTTT.

This chain links TRBV28 with TRBJ1-5, with 7 bases lining up with TRBD1. Germline lookup yields CDR1 MDHEN and CDR2 SYDVKM. The CDR3 contains 13 residues. V lost 5 bases to trimming and J lost 6 bases; unmatched junction nucleotides: 4. The CDR3: CASSPDRVQPQHF. The CDR3 DNA reads as TGTGCCAGCAGTCCCGACAGGGTTCAGCCCCAGCATTTT. The entire variable domain, with the rest obtained from reference TRBV28 and TRBJ1-5, is as follows: DVKVTQSSRYLVKRTGEKVFLECVQDMDHENMFWYRQDPGLGLRLIYFSYDVKMKEKGDIPEGYSVSREKKERFSLILESASTNQTSMYLCASSPDRVQPQHFGDGTRLSIL.

V usage is TRBV14 and J usage is TRBJ1-2, with D possibly matching TRBD1 (6 bases). The ends were cut back, 2 bases at V and 2 bases at J, with 9 bases in the middle. Germline values: CDR1 SGHDN, CDR2 FVKESK. The CDR3 runs to 14 residues. The CDR3 sequence is CASSQLQGNYGYTF. CDR3 in DNA: TGTGCCAGCAGCCAATTGCAGGGGAACTATGGCTACACCTTC.

For the CDR3, the DNA is TGTGCCTGGAGTGCCGGCTCTGAGTACACCTTC. Residues: CAWSAGSEYTF. This chain uses TRBV30 with TRBJ1-2; D is undetermined. V was pared by 1 base and J by 11 bases, with 11 bases between. Germline loops: CDR1 GTSNPN, CDR2 SVGIG (reference sequence). The CDR3 extends over 11 amino acids.

The J gene is TRBJ2-5, the V gene TRBV5-1, with 7 nucleotides matching TRBD1. Looked up from germline, CDR1 is SGHRS and CDR2 is YFSETQ. CDR3 length: 14 residues. V lost 1 base and J lost 5; bases outside the gene matches: 5. CDR3 region: CASSLKGAEETQYF. In DNA, the CDR3 is TGCGCCAGCAGCTTGAAGGGGGCGGAGGAGACCCAGTACTTC.

This chain connects TRBV19 to TRBJ2-2, with D possibly being TRBD2 (5 bases). Germline V CDR1 and CDR2: LNHDA, SQIVND (reference sequence). The CDR3 contains 16 residues. The V and J ends lost 3 bases and 0 bases respectively, with 11 bases between them. CDR3 nucleotide sequence: TGTGCCAGTAGTATTAGGAGCGGAACGAACACCGGGGAGCTGTTTTTT. Protein: CASSIRSGTNTGELFF.

This clone appeared many times. The chain uses TRBV4-1 and TRBJ2-7, with a tentative D call TRBD2 (5 bases). CDR3 size: 14 residues. Trimming pared 0 bases from V and 0 bases from J, leaving 6 bases between. Germline V lookup: CDR1 MGHRA, CDR2 YSYEKL. The CDR3 loop reads CASSQETNSYEQYF. The CDR3 DNA follows: TGCGCCAGCAGCCAAGAGACTAACTCCTACGAGCAGTACTTC.

J is TRBJ2-4 and V is TRBV2; D remains ambiguous. Germline lookup yields CDR1 SNHLY and CDR2 FYNNEI. CDR3 length: 16 residues. The V gene lost 5 bases and the J gene lost 0 bases, with 14 bases spanning the gap. CDR3 amino acids: CASSPAQPLAKNIQYF. The CDR3 DNA follows: TGTGCCAGCAGTCCTGCGCAGCCACTAGCCAAAAACATTCAGTACTTC.

V usage is TRBV5-1 and J usage is TRBJ2-5; 10 nucleotides agree with TRBD2. Germline loops: CDR1 SGHRS, CDR2 YFSETQ. CDR3 length: 14 amino acids. V lost 5 bases to trimming and J lost 2 bases; unmatched junction nucleotides: 3. The CDR3 DNA is TGCGCCAGCAGTTTTAGCGGGGGGCAAGAGACCCAGTACTTC. This translates into CASSFSGGQETQYF. Drawing the rest from reference TRBV5-1 and TRBJ2-5, the complete variable domain is KAGVTQTPRYLIKTRGQQVTLSCSPISGHRSVSWYQQTPGQGLQFLFEYFSETQRNKGNFPGRFSGRQFSNSRSEMNVSTLELGDSALYLCASSFSGGQETQYFGPGTRLLVL.